Many counts were recorded for the clone carrying this TCR beta chain. The PCR contained 60 Vbeta and 13 Jbeta primers. Profiled with immunoSEQ multiplex PCR; TCRdb holds only in-frame clones, not every one. The data show around 70,000 clones, 75% seen once. The entry originates in a study of cytomegalovirus exposure and HLA in healthy donors. The origin of this receptor is a man between 65 and 85 years old in good health and CMV-seronegative. Sequencing was done on a sample of PBMCs.

Here the CDR3 reads CASSLARSGQPNTEAFF. In nucleotides, the CDR3 is TGCGCCAGCAGCTTGGCCAGATCGGGACAGCCGAACACTGAAGCTTTCTTT. The rearrangement uses TRBV5-1 and TRBJ1-1; 7 bases match TRBD1. Trimming removed 0 bases from V and 1 base from J; junction bases left unmatched: 9. The CDR3 is 17 residues long. CDR1 is SGHRS, CDR2 YFSETQ, per germline.